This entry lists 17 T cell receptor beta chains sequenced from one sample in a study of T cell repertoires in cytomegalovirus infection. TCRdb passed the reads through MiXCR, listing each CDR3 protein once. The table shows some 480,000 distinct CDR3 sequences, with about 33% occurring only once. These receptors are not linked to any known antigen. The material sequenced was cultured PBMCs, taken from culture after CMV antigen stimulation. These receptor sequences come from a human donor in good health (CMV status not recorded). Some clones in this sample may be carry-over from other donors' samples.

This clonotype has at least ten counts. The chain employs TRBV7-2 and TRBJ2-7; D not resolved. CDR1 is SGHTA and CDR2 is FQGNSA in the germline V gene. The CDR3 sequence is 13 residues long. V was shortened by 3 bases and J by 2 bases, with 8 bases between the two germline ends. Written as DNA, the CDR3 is TGTGCCAGCAGCTTTGGGAATACCTACGAGCAGTACTTC. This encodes CASSFGNTYEQYF.

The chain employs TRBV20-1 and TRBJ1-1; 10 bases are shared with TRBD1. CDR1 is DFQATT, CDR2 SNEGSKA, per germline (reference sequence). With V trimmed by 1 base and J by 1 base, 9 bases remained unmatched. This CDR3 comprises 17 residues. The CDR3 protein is CSARVTGGLLPNTEAFF. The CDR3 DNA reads TGCAGTGCTAGAGTGACAGGGGGCTTGTTACCGAACACTGAAGCTTTCTTT.

The CDR3 region is CASSLAGQGITEAFF. The CDR3, as DNA: TGTGCCAGCAGTTTAGCGGGACAGGGGATCACTGAAGCTTTCTTT. This chain links TRBV12-3 or TRBV12-4 with TRBJ1-1; 10 positions match TRBD1. V lost 0 bases, J lost 4 bases, and 2 bases stayed unmatched. The CDR3 is made up of 15 amino acids.

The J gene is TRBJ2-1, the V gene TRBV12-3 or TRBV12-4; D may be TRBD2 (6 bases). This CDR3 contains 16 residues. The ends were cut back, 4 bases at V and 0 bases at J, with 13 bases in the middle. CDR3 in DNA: TGTGCCAGCAGTTCTACTAGCACGAGCTCCTACAATGAGCAGTTCTTC. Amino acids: CASSSTSTSSYNEQFF.

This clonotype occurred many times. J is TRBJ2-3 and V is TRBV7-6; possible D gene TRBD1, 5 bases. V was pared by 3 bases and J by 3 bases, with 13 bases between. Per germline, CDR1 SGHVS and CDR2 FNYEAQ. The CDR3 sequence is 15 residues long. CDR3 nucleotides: TGTGCCAGCAGCTTGGGCTGGGGCCGGACAGATACGCAGTATTTT. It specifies CASSLGWGRTDTQYF.

CDR3 residues: CATSSAPGQTNQPQHF. CDR3 coding DNA: TGTGCCACCAGCAGTGCCCCCGGCCAAACCAATCAGCCCCAGCATTTT. This chain links TRBV15 with TRBJ1-5, with D uncertain. The CDR3 is 16 amino acids. Germline V gene sequence: CDR1 LNHNV, CDR2 YYDKDF (reference sequence). Trimming cost V 3 bases and J 3 bases, with 15 bases left between them.

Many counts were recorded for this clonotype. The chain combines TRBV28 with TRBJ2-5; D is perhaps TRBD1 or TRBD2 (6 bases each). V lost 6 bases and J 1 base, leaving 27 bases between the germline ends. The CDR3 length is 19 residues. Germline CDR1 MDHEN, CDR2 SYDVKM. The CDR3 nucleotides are TGTGCCAGCAGCCCGGCGGGATTCAGGGGAAGGGGGTTCCAAGAGACCCAGTACTTC. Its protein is CASSPAGFRGRGFQETQYF.

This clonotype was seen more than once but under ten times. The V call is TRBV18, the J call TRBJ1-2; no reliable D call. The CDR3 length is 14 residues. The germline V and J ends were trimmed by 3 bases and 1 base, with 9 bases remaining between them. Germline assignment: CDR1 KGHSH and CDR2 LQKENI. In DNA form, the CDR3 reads TGTGCCAGCTCACCCAACGGAATTAACTATGGCTACACCTTC. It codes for CASSPNGINYGYTF.

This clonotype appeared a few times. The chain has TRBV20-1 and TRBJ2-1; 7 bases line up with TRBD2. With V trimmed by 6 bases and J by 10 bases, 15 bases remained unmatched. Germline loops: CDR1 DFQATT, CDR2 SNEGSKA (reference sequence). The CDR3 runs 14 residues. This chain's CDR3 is CSARLMGGAGEQFF. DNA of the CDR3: TGCAGTGCCCGGTTGATGGGAGGGGCGGGCGAGCAGTTCTTC.

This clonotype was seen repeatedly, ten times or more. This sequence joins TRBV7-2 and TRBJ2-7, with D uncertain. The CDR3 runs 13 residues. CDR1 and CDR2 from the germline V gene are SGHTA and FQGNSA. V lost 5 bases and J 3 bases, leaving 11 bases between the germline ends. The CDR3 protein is CASSTTDGYEQYF. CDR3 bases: TGTGCCAGCAGCACGACTGACGGCTACGAGCAGTACTTC.

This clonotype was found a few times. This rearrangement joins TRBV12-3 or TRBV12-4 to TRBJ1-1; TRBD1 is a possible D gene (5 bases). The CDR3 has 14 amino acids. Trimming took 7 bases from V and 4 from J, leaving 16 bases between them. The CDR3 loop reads CASKRSNGGTEAFF. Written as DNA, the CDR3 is TGTGCCAGCAAAAGGTCAAACGGGGGCACTGAAGCTTTCTTT.

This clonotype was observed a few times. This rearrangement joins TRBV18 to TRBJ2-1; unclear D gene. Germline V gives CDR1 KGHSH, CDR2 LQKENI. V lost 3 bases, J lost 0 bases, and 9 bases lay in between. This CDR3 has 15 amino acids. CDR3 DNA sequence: TGTGCCAGCTCACCTAGCCTTTTCTCCTACAATGAGCAGTTCTTC. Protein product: CASSPSLFSYNEQFF.

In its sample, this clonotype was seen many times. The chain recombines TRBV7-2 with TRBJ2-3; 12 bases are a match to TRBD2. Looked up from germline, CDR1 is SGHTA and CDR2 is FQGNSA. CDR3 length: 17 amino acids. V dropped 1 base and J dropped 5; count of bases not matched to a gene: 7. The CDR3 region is CASSLVPSGRVLDTQYF. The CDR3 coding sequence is TGTGCCAGCAGCTTAGTTCCTAGCGGGAGGGTGTTAGATACGCAGTATTTT. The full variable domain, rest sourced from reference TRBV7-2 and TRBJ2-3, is GAGVSQSPSNKVTEKGKDVELRCDPISGHTALYWYRQSLGQGLEFLIYFQGNSAPDKSGLPSDRFSAERTGGSVSTLTIQRTQQEDSAVYLCASSLVPSGRVLDTQYFGPGTRLTVL.

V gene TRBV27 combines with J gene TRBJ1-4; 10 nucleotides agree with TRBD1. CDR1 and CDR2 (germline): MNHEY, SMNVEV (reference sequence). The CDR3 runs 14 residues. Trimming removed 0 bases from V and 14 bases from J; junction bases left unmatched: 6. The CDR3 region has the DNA TGTGCCAGCAGTTTATCGAGGGGGACAGGGGACCTGTTTTTT. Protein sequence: CASSLSRGTGDLFF.

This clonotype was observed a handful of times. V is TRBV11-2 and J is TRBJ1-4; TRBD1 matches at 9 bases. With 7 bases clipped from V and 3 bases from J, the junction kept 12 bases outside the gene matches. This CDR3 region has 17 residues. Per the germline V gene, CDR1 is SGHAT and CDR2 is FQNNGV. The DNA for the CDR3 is TGTGCCAGCACCTCGGGACAGGGCAATCTCCCTAATGAAAAACTGTTTTTT. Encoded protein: CASTSGQGNLPNEKLFF.

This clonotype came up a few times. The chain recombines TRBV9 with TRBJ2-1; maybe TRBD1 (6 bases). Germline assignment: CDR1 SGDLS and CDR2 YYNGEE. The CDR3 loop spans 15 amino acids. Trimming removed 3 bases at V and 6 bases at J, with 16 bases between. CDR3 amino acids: CASSATGFPLNEQFF. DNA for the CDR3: TGTGCCAGCAGCGCCACAGGGTTCCCCCTCAATGAGCAGTTCTTC.

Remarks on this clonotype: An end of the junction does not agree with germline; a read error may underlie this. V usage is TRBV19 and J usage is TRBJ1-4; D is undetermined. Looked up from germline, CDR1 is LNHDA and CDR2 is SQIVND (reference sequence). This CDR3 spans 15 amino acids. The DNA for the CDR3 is TGTACCAGTAACGAACAAACTGCAACTAATGAAAAACTGTTTTTT. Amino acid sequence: CTSNEQTATNEKLFF.